Shown below are 14 T cell receptor beta chains from a single sample sequenced in a study of blood T cell repertoires in COVID-19. The table came from immunoSEQ multiplex PCR; TCRdb's copy has only in-frame clones and leaves some out. This table has about 210,000 clones, roughly four fifths appearing once. Sequenced sample: peripheral blood. These TCRs come from a woman aged 40 to 55 with acute or convalescent COVID-19.

The chain combines TRBV19 with TRBJ1-5; TRBD1 is a possible D gene (6 bases). The germline V and J ends were trimmed by 3 bases and 1 base, with 10 bases remaining between them. Germline V lookup: CDR1 LNHDA, CDR2 SQIVND (reference sequence). The CDR3 runs to 15 residues. CDR3 region: CASSIGRGSNQPQHF. CDR3 sequence (DNA): TGTGCCAGTAGTATTGGCAGGGGAAGCAATCAGCCCCAGCATTTT.

The chain has TRBV29-1 and TRBJ2-7, with 8 bases aligning to TRBD1. The CDR3 runs 13 residues. Germline CDR1 reads SQVTM; CDR2 reads ANQGSEA. With V trimmed by 3 bases and J by 2 bases, 3 bases remained unmatched. CDR3 protein: CSVEGTGPYEQYF. As DNA, the CDR3 is TGCAGCGTTGAGGGGACAGGTCCCTACGAGCAGTACTTC.

V usage is TRBV6-2 or TRBV6-3 and J usage is TRBJ2-2; TRBD1 agrees at 8 bases. Germline values: CDR1 MNHEY, CDR2 SVGEGT. With V trimmed by 2 bases and J by 5 bases, 10 bases remained unmatched. This CDR3 is built from 17 residues. For the CDR3, the DNA is TGTGCCAGCAGTTACGATCCAGGGGGCGCGAGGACCGGGGAGCTGTTTTTT. Its protein product is CASSYDPGGARTGELFF.

There are a few counts of this clone. The chain carries TRBV29-1 and TRBJ1-1, with a possible D match to TRBD1 (6 bases). The V gene lost 4 bases and the J gene lost 1 base, with 25 bases spanning the gap. The CDR3 is 18 residues long. Germline CDR1 and CDR2: SQVTM and ANQGSEA. CDR3 in DNA: TGCAGCGTTGCAGGATACGTAGAGGGCAGGGGACCGAACACTGAAGCTTTCTTT. The encoded protein is CSVAGYVEGRGPNTEAFF.

In this sample, this clone turned up a few times. This chain links TRBV6-1 with TRBJ1-2; D not certain. V lost 3 bases, J lost 5 bases, and 19 bases lay in between. The germline V gene encodes CDR1 MNHNS and CDR2 SASEGT. The CDR3 is 16 residues long. The CDR3 coding sequence is TGTGCCAGCAGTGACAGGCTACCCTTCGAAACGTATGGCTACACCTTC. The encoded protein is CASSDRLPFETYGYTF.

The gene calls are TRBV6-5 and TRBJ2-7; 9 positions agree with TRBD1. The trim removed 2 bases at V and 1 base at J, leaving 3 bases unmatched. From germline, CDR1 is MNHEY and CDR2 SVGAGI. This CDR3 is 15 amino acids long. The CDR3 protein is CASSYLTGGSYEQYF. CDR3 bases: TGTGCCAGCAGTTACCTGACAGGGGGGTCCTACGAGCAGTACTTC.

This clone was seen only a few times. The rearrangement joins TRBV15 to TRBJ2-6; 7 bases agree with TRBD1. CDR3 length: 15 amino acids. Germline V lookup: CDR1 LNHNV, CDR2 YYDKDF (reference sequence). The J segment lost 4 bases and the V segment lost 7 bases, leaving 7 bases of the junction unmatched. The CDR3 spells CATTTGASGANVLTF. CDR3 sequence (DNA): TGTGCCACCACTACAGGGGCTTCGGGGGCCAACGTCCTGACTTTC.

The chain joins TRBV28 to TRBJ2-7, with 14 bases matching TRBD2. The CDR3 has 16 residues. V shed 10 bases, J shed 1 base, and the junction held 9 bases outside the gene matches. Germline V gene lookup returns CDR1 MDHEN and CDR2 SYDVKM. The DNA of the CDR3 is TGTGCCACAGACCGAGGGACTAGCGGGAGTTCCTACGAGCAGTACTTC. Protein product: CATDRGTSGSSYEQYF.

The J gene is TRBJ2-3, the V gene TRBV7-9; TRBD1 matches at 8 bases. The CDR3 covers 15 residues. The ends lost 5 bases at V and 0 bases at J; junction bases unmatched: 4. CDR1 SEHNR and CDR2 FQNEAQ come from the germline V gene (reference sequence). This CDR3 reads CASSPTGGSTDTQYF. The CDR3 DNA follows: TGTGCCAGCAGCCCTACAGGGGGGAGCACAGATACGCAGTATTTT. Supplemented by reference TRBV7-9 and TRBJ2-3, the full variable domain reads DTGVSQNPRHKITKRGQNVTFRCDPISEHNRLYWYRQTLGQGPEFLTYFQNEAQLEKSRLLSDRFSAERPKGSFSTLEIQRTEQGDSAMYLCASSPTGGSTDTQYFGPGTRLTVL.

This clone was seen just once. The chain recombines TRBV6-2 or TRBV6-3 with TRBJ2-1, with D maybe TRBD2 (5 bases). This CDR3 has 14 amino acids. The germline CDR1 and CDR2 sequences are MNHEY and SVGEGT. V gave up 5 bases and J gave up 6 bases, with 14 bases separating them. CDR3 in amino acids: CASSPPVGVNEQFF. The DNA of the CDR3 is TGTGCCAGCAGTCCCCCAGTGGGAGTCAATGAGCAGTTCTTC.

V gene TRBV12-5 combines with J gene TRBJ1-5; TRBD1 matches at 7 bases. The CDR3 has 15 residues. Germline V CDR1 and CDR2: LGHNT, FRNRAP. The V and J ends lost 5 bases and 5 bases, in that order; junction bases with no gene match: 9. CDR3 sequence (DNA): TGTGCTAGTGGTCTAGGGGGGACAGTTGATCAGCCCCAGCATTTT. It is translated as CASGLGGTVDQPQHF.

This clone came up once. The chain employs TRBV11-2 and TRBJ1-6; 7 bases map to TRBD1. The CDR3 has 15 amino acids. V shed 5 bases and J 7 bases; nucleotides not matched to a gene: 8. The germline CDR1 and CDR2 sequences are SGHAT and FQNNGV. The DNA for the CDR3 is TGTGCCAGCAGCGCCCGGGACAGCCAGAATTCACCCCTCCACTTT. As protein: CASSARDSQNSPLHF.

Of note for this clone: The CDR3 does not close with the conserved phenylalanine or tryptophan, likely indicating a read error. This rearrangement joins TRBV5-5 to TRBJ1-5, with 10 nucleotides matching TRBD1. The V gene's germline CDR1 is SGHKS and CDR2 YYEKEE (reference sequence). V dropped 4 bases and J dropped 6; count of bases not matched to a gene: 4. The CDR3 runs to 14 residues. The CDR3 region is CASSQRTGGQPQHL. CDR3 sequence (DNA): TGTGCCAGCAGCCAACGGACAGGGGGTCAGCCCCAGCATCTT.

This rearrangement joins TRBV20-1 to TRBJ2-1, with D maybe TRBD1 (5 bases). The CDR3 covers 11 residues. The V gene's germline CDR1 is DFQATT and CDR2 SNEGSKA (reference sequence). V was trimmed by 3 bases and J by 8 bases, leaving 8 bases between them. CDR3 in amino acids: CSARTVHEQFF. The DNA of the CDR3 is TGCAGTGCTAGGACAGTACATGAGCAGTTCTTC.